The clone carrying this TCR beta chain was detected ten times or more. Its cognate antigen is unknown. These data are taken from a study of response to subunit inactivated influenza vaccine. General study results and limits: The authors suggested that every seasonal influenza vaccination recruits few new T cells.

TCRdb ran MiXCR on the RT-PCR reads and lists one entry per CDR3 protein. There are around 580,000 distinct CDR3 sequences in the sample; about an eighth occur only once, and approximately 10% lies in the top ten. The CDR3 consists of 15 residues. Per the germline V gene, CDR1 is DFQATT and CDR2 is SNEGSKA (reference sequence). The ends were cut back, 4 bases at V and 6 bases at J, with 22 bases in the middle. The origin of this receptor is a man in his fifties or sixties who received an inactivated influenza vaccine. The material was PBMCs from blood, obtained on the day of vaccination. The V and J genes are TRBV20-1 and TRBJ2-7; weak D call: TRBD1 (5 bases). CDR3 nucleotide sequence: TGCAGTGCTAACGACCGGTTGGGGCTGGGGATCGAGCAGTACTTC. Translating gives CSANDRLGLGIEQYF.